This T cell receptor (beta chain) appears in the sequencing data of a study of T cell clonotyping in hematopoietic cell transplantation (dated by TCRdb to the early 2020s). About the investigation overall: A total of approximately 130 blood samples were gathered in the study from roughly 40 consecutive transplant recipients along with their related donors. Recruitment of patients was conducted between late 2015 and early 2017, and follow-up was continued until September 2020 or death. Findings and caveats that apply to the study as a whole: Broader TCR repertoire diversity after transplant was predicted by Inverse Simpson Index values from donors and from recipients before transplant. The sample size was limited, and CD4 and CD8 repertoire contributions could not be separated because cells were not sorted. A decrease in recipient TCR diversity was observed after transplant, and a progressive increase in pathologically expanded clonotypes was seen from day 30 to day 180. Only a small fraction of recipient repertoires overlapped donor repertoires, with over 95% appearing de novo at the given depth.

The time point tag for this specimen amounts to: 30 days after allo-HCT. Blood samples were obtained from recipients approximately 28 days before transplant and at days 30, 100 and 180 after transplant. Nuclei Lysis Solution was used to extract genomic DNA from fresh or cryopreserved unfractionated peripheral blood mononuclear cells. This clone was counted a single time. Its target antigen remains unknown. No base quality information exists; no much larger clone differs at one position. CDR1 and CDR2 were assigned from the germline V gene (reference sequence) as SGHNT and YYREEE. There are 14 amino acids in the CDR3, from cysteine to phenylalanine inclusive. Kept here is only the CDR3 DNA, which spans 42 bases and is read in frame from base 1. V sheds 4 bases and J sheds 5 bases, leaving 15 bases between their ends. The immunoSEQ assay, a bias-controlled multiplex PCR using V- and J-specific primers, was used to amplify TCR beta CDR3 regions from genomic DNA. In a second PCR step, the CDR3 amplicons were tagged with a proprietary barcode plus Illumina adapter sequences. An Illumina MiSeq instrument was used for sequencing of the CDR3 libraries. Per the source publication's procedure: Export and quality control were handled in immunoSEQ Analyzer 3.0, while downstream analyses relied on R Bioconductor and Immunarch. Only productive rearrangements in the normalized downsampled data set were used to calculate repertoire metrics. Pathologically expanded clonotypes were defined as those larger than 5 templates in the normalized cohort. Repertoire diversity was measured with the Inverse Simpson Index. CMV-specificity analyses were carried out on the non-normalized data set to capture all clonotypes. Drawn from immuneACCESS, this table holds only the in-frame rearrangements with V and J called that TCRdb kept. Clones are partly lost; checked studies trace under half to an unresolved V gene and leave the rest unexplained. V, J and clone size were drawn from that table, and D and trimming were deduced from the DNA. This sample is represented by some 7,200 clones; roughly 94% of them were singletons. The ten largest clones take up roughly 1.4% of the sample.

This clonotype was sampled from a male patient in his sixties or seventies who had an allogeneic stem cell transplant from an unrelated donor, so T cells may come from the graft donor. Some clones in this sample may be carry-over from other donors' samples. The sequence joins TRBV5-4 to TRBJ2-5, with a tentative D gene TRBD2 over 6 matching bases. This specimen consisted of peripheral blood mononuclear cells, obtained 30 days after allogeneic stem cell transplant. CDR3 region: CASSLTGTEETQYF. The nucleotides are TGTGCCAGCAGCCTGACCGGGACTGAGGAGACCCAGTACTTC. Where the CDR3 stops, the reference TRBV5-4 and TRBJ2-5 genes take over; the full variable domain is ETGVTQSPTHLIKTRGQQVTLRCSSQSGHNTVSWYQQALGQGPQFIFQYYREEENGRGNFPPRFSGLQFPNYSSELNVNALELDDSALYLCASSLTGTEETQYFGPGTRLLVL.